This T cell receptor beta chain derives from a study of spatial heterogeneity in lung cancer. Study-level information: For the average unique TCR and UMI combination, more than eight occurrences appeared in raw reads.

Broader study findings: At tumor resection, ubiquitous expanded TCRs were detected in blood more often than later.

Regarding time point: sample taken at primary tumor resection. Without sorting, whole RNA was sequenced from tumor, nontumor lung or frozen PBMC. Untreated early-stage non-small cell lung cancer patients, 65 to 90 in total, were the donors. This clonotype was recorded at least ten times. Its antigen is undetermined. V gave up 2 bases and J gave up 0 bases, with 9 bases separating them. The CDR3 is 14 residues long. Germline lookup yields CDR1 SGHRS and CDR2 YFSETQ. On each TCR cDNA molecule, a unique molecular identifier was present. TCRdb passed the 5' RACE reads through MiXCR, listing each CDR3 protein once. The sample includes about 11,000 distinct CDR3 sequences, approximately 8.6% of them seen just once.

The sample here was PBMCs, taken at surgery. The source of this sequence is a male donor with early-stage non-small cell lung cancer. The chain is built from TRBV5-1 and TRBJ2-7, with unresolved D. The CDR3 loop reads CASSFLPNSYEQYF. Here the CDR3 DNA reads TGCGCCAGCAGCTTTTTACCCAACTCCTACGAGCAGTACTTC. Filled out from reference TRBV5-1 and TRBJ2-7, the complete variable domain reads KAGVTQTPRYLIKTRGQQVTLSCSPISGHRSVSWYQQTPGQGLQFLFEYFSETQRNKGNFPGRFSGRQFSNSRSEMNVSTLELGDSALYLCASSFLPNSYEQYFGPGTRLTVT.